The sequence of this TCR beta chain was determined in a study of blood T cell repertoires in COVID-19 (dated by TCRdb to about 2020). The study in broad terms: The collaborator samples originated in the United States, Italy and Spain and spanned the acute and convalescent phases of COVID-19. The material from the prospective study consisted of cDNA or gDNA derived from T cells, B-cell-depleted T cells, or PBMCs. The dataset comprised deeply sampled blood TCRbeta repertoires from subjects exposed to, actively infected with, or recovered from COVID-19. The repertoires were released in a freely available public database meant as a resource for research on the immune response to SARS-CoV-2. Samples came from the ongoing ImmuneRACE study (first 160 participants) plus 1,254 subjects from 6 global collaborators. Nearly every sample came with metadata listing a de-identified subject ID, COVID-19 status, age in years and sex. Where HLA class I and class II types were available, the types were taken from metadata supplied by the sample provider, not from assay-based typing.

Findings and caveats that apply to the study as a whole: The amount of clinical and demographic metadata varied by source and participant and was provided uncurated.

The CDR3 runs 16 residues from the cysteine to the phenylalanine. Just CDR3 DNA is preserved here, 48 bases in frame from base 1. According to the germline V gene (reference sequence), CDR1 reads PRHDT and CDR2 reads FYEKMQ. V trim: 2 bases; J trim: 2 bases; unmatched bases: 6. TCRbeta CDR3 regions were amplified from genomic DNA by means of the immunoSEQ Assay, a bias-controlled multiplex PCR. From the authors' description of their analysis: The number of nucleated cells in each sample was estimated from the amplification of reference gene primers within the assay. To quantify the absolute abundance of each unique TCRbeta CDR3 rearrangement, sequence reads were collapsed and filtered. For each sample, productive Simpson clonality was calculated by taking the square root of Simpson's diversity index across productive rearrangements. The source is immuneACCESS, and TCRdb retained only in-frame sequences with V and J called. Part of the clones is not carried over; for the studies checked, unresolved V genes explain less than half of this, and the remainder is unexplained. V and J calls plus clone size are reproduced from that table; the DNA served to infer D and trimming. A total of fewer than 350,000 clones appear in this sample, roughly 86% of them only once. Jointly, the top ten make up approximately 8.2% of the sample.

For this clone: It has no known antigen specificity. Qualities for individual bases were not recorded, and no much larger clone is one base off.

Each collaborating institution followed its own protocols to collect whole blood in K2EDTA tubes. For TCRbeta analysis, collaborator samples were shipped as frozen whole blood, as isolated PBMCs, or as DNA extracted from either sample type. The chain links TRBV13 with TRBJ2-1, with 7 bases aligning to TRBD2. The source of this sequence is a man in his forties with active or convalescent COVID-19. Sequenced material: peripheral blood. The CDR3 reads as follows: CASSLWGGRTYNEQFF. At the DNA level, the sequence is TGTGCCAGCAGCTTATGGGGGGGGAGGACCTACAATGAGCAGTTCTTC.